Detailed here is one TCR beta chain. This specimen belongs to a study of blood T cell repertoires in COVID-19. About the research overall: The analysed material was cDNA or gDNA that came from T cells, B-cell-depleted T cells, or PBMCs.

Only in-frame clones appear in the TCRdb table, and some are missing; sequencing was by immunoSEQ multiplex PCR. The data show more than 45,000 clones, more than 80% seen once. V lost 2 bases to trimming and J lost 1 base, with 8 bases between them. The CDR3 has 15 residues. Looked up from germline, CDR1 is MNHEY and CDR2 is SVGAGI. V gene TRBV6-5 combines with J gene TRBJ1-4, with unresolved D. This receptor was taken from a human donor in a cohort sampled during active COVID-19. Sequencing was carried out using peripheral blood. This CDR3 is CASSYLAETNEKLFF. In nucleotides, the CDR3 is TGTGCCAGCAGTTACCTGGCGGAAACTAATGAAAAACTGTTTTTT.